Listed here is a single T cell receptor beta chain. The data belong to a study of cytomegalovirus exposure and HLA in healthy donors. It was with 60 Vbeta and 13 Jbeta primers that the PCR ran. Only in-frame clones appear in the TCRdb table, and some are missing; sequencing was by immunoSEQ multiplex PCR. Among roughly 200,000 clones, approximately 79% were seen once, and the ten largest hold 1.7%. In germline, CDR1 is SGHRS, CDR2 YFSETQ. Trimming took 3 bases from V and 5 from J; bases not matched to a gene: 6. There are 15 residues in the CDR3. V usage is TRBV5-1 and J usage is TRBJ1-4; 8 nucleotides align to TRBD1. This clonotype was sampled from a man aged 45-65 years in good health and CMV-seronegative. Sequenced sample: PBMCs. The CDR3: CASSSGTGKNEKLFF. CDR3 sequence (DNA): TGCGCCAGCAGCTCAGGGACAGGAAAGAATGAAAAACTGTTTTTT.